The following is a TCR beta chain sequence with its context. These data originate in a study of tumor-infiltrating lymphocytes in localized non-small cell lung cancer. The repertoire was sequenced with immunoSEQ multiplex PCR; TCRdb's copy has only in-frame clones and lacks some. Of about 21,000 clones listed, approximately 80% were seen once; the top ten hold around 3.4%. V gave up 0 bases and J gave up 6 bases, with 13 bases separating them. Germline CDR1 SGHRS, CDR2 YFSETQ. This CDR3 is 15 amino acids long. The source material was lung tumor tissue. The chain is built from TRBV5-1 and TRBJ2-1; D perhaps matches TRBD2 (5 bases). The origin of this receptor is a human donor with non-small cell lung cancer. CDR3 loop: CASSLVGAHGNEQFF. For the CDR3, the DNA is TGCGCCAGCAGCTTGGTGGGAGCGCACGGCAATGAGCAGTTCTTC.